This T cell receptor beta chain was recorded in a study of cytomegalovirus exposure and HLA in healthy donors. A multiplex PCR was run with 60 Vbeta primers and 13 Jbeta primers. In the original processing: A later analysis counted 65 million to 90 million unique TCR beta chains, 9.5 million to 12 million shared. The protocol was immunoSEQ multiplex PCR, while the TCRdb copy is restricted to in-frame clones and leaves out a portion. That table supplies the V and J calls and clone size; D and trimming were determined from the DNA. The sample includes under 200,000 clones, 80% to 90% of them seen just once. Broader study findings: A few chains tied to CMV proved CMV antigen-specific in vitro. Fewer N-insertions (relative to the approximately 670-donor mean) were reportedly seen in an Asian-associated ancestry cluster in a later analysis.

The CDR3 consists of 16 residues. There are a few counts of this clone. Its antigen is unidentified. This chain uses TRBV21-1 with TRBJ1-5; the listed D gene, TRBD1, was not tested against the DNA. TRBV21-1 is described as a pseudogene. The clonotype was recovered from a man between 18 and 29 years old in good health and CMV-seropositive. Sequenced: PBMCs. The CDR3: CASSAYRGESNQPQHF. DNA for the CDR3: TGTGCCAGCAGCGCGTACAGGGGAGAAAGCAATCAGCCCCAGCATTTT.